This T cell receptor (beta chain) derives from a study of identical twins. Findings and caveats of the study: Out-of-frame TCR alpha sharing observed in monozygotic twins exceeded model estimates.

From the 5' RACE reads, TCRdb called clonotypes with MiXCR, one entry per CDR3 protein. The sample holds hundreds of thousands of distinct CDR3 sequences; over 12% are singletons and the top ten take under 9.5%. About this clonotype itself: As yet, its antigen is unknown.

The trim removed 3 bases at V and 3 bases at J, leaving 4 bases unmatched. The germline CDR1 and CDR2 sequences are SGHDT and YYEEEE. The CDR3 contains 15 residues. This TCR was sampled from a young woman in good health. V is TRBV5-6 and J is TRBJ2-3; 10 nucleotides line up with TRBD2. The specimen sequenced was memory (CD45RO+) T cells sorted from blood. CDR3 nucleotides: TGTGCCAGCAGCTACGGACTAGCGGTTACAGATACGCAGTATTTT. Residues: CASSYGLAVTDTQYF.